The source of this TCR beta chain is a study of T cell changes during pregnancy in multiple sclerosis. Clones were sequenced by immunoSEQ multiplex PCR, and TCRdb holds only the in-frame ones, with some missing. The table shows tens of thousands of clones, with 91% occurring only once. This sequence originates from a female donor in good health, enrolled as a control in a pregnancy study. The sequenced sample was peripheral blood, obtained in the third trimester of pregnancy.

In DNA, the CDR3 is TGTGCCATCAGTGAGTCGAACTCTTACCCGAACACTGAAGCTTTCTTT. This translates into CAISESNSYPNTEAFF. The chain recombines TRBV10-3 with TRBJ1-1, with D uncertain. The CDR3 runs to 16 residues. V lost 0 bases, J lost 1 base, and 12 bases lay in between. CDR1 ENHRY and CDR2 SYGVKD come from the germline V gene.